The 12 T cell receptor beta chains in this list originate from one sample, sequenced in a study of blood T cell repertoires in COVID-19. Sequencing used immunoSEQ multiplex PCR; TCRdb keeps in-frame clones, though not all of them. The sample records 200,000 to 250,000 clones, more than 60% being singletons. The sample comprised peripheral blood. These receptors all stem from a woman aged 40 to 50 with active or convalescent COVID-19.

This clone was seen a few times. The chain has TRBV5-1 and TRBJ2-1; TRBD2 matches at 7 bases. The germline CDR1 and CDR2 sequences are SGHRS and YFSETQ. V lost 2 bases to trimming and J lost 1 base; unmatched junction nucleotides: 0. This CDR3 region has 14 residues. The CDR3 DNA follows: TGCGCCAGCAGCTTAGCGGGGTCCTACAATGAGCAGTTCTTC. Amino acid sequence: CASSLAGSYNEQFF.

This clone was detected a few times. The chain joins TRBV4-2 to TRBJ1-2; 7 bases agree with TRBD1. CDR3 size: 15 residues. V trimming: 2 bases; J trimming: 5 bases; junction bases outside the gene matches: 8. Germline V gene sequence: CDR1 LGHNA, CDR2 YNFKEQ. The CDR3 DNA reads as TGTGCCAGCAGCCAAACAGACAGGGAAGCTTATGGCTACACCTTC. It translates to CASSQTDREAYGYTF.

The rearrangement uses TRBV7-9 and TRBJ1-1; D perhaps matches TRBD1 (6 bases). This CDR3 comprises 14 residues. V gave up 7 bases and J gave up 5 bases, with 17 bases separating them. Germline lookup yields CDR1 SEHNR and CDR2 FQNEAQ (reference sequence). The CDR3 bases are TGTGCCAGCACCGAACCAGGGGTGAGGACTGAAGCTTTCTTT. Residues: CASTEPGVRTEAFF.

This clone was counted only a few times. The chain couples TRBV24-1 to TRBJ2-2; 9 bases are shared with TRBD1. The CDR3 runs to 16 residues. Germline V gene lookup returns CDR1 KGHDR and CDR2 SFDVKD. With V trimmed by 3 bases and J by 5 bases, 6 bases remained unmatched. The CDR3 DNA reads as TGTGCCACCAGTGATCAGGGACAGGGAAGGACCGGGGAGCTGTTTTTT. As protein: CATSDQGQGRTGELFF.

This clone was counted a few times. The rearrangement links TRBV25-1 to TRBJ2-7; 9 nucleotides agree with TRBD2. CDR1 and CDR2 from the germline V gene are MGHDK and SYGVNS. The trim removed 6 bases at V and 5 bases at J, leaving 17 bases unmatched. This CDR3 spans 17 amino acids. CDR3 amino acids: CASRVVDSGGPGDEQYV. The CDR3 nucleotides are TGTGCCAGCAGGGTCGTAGATAGCGGGGGCCCGGGGGACGAGCAGTACGTC.

A few counts support this clone. The chain combines TRBV5-4 with TRBJ1-6; perhaps TRBD1 as D (5 bases). Trimming removed 3 bases at V and 10 bases at J, with 11 bases between. Germline lookup yields CDR1 SGHNT and CDR2 YYREEE (reference sequence). CDR3 size: 13 residues. The CDR3 spells CASSSGGGSPLHF. In DNA, the CDR3 is TGTGCCAGCAGCTCCGGGGGAGGCTCACCCCTCCACTTT.

The count of this clone is one. The chain recombines TRBV6-6 with TRBJ1-2; 7 positions agree with TRBD1. Losses at the gene ends were 7 bases for V and 7 bases for J; bases not matched to a gene: 12. The CDR3 runs to 14 residues. In germline, CDR1 is MNHNY, CDR2 SVGAGI (reference sequence). This CDR3 reads CASTRTGSGIGYTF. The CDR3 DNA is TGTGCCAGCACCCGGACAGGATCCGGGATTGGCTACACCTTC.

V gene TRBV24-1 combines with J gene TRBJ2-5; 9 nucleotides align to TRBD1. The CDR3 sequence is 18 residues long. Looked up from germline, CDR1 is KGHDR and CDR2 is SFDVKD. The junction had 10 bases not matched to a gene; V was cut back by 3 bases and J by 0 bases. CDR3 nucleotide sequence: TGTGCCACCAGTGATAAAGACGGACAGGGGATGTACCAAGAGACCCAGTACTTC. It codes for CATSDKDGQGMYQETQYF.

CDR3 sequence reads: CASSPREGRDSPLHF. The CDR3 nucleotides are TGCGCCAGCAGCCCCAGGGAGGGGAGGGATTCACCCCTCCACTTT. V and J are TRBV5-1 and TRBJ1-6, with D maybe TRBD1 (5 bases). The germline V gene has CDR1 SGHRS and CDR2 YFSETQ. Trimming removed 4 bases from V and 8 bases from J, with 16 bases in between. This CDR3 is built from 15 residues.

J is TRBJ2-1 and V is TRBV5-4; unclear D gene. V lost 0 bases and J 1 base, leaving 8 bases between the germline ends. The CDR3 consists of 15 residues. Germline CDR1 is SGHNT and CDR2 is YYREEE (reference sequence). CDR3 amino acids: CASSLELFSYNEQFF. The CDR3 nucleotides are TGTGCCAGCAGCTTGGAACTGTTTTCCTACAATGAGCAGTTCTTC.

The chain couples TRBV28 to TRBJ2-7, with TRBD1 identical over 8 bases. J gave up 5 bases and V 10 bases, and 13 bases lay outside the gene matches. Germline CDR1 reads MDHEN; CDR2 reads SYDVKM. The CDR3 is 14 residues long. The CDR3 nucleotides read TGTGCCACCTCTACAGGGGGAATAGTAGACGAGCAGTACGTC. Translation gives CATSTGGIVDEQYV.

The gene calls are TRBV11-2 and TRBJ1-1, with D perhaps TRBD1 (5 bases). CDR1 is SGHAT, CDR2 FQNNGV, per germline. The CDR3 consists of 12 residues. Trimming cost V 0 bases and J 6 bases, with 5 bases left between them. DNA for the CDR3: TGTGCCAGCAGCTTAGAGGGGCCTGAAGCTTTCTTT. Translated, it gives CASSLEGPEAFF.